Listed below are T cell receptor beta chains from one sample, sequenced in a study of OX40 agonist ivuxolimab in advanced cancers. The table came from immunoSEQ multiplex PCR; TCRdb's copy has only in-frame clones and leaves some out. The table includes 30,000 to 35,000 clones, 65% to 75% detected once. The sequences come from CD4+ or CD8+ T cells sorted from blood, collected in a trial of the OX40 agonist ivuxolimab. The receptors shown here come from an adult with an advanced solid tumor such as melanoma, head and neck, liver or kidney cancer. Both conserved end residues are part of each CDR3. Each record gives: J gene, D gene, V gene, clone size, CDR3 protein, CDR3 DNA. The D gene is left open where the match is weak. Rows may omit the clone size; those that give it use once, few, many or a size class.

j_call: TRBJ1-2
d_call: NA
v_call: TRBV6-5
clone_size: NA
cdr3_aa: CASSYSRRGNYGYTF
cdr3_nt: TGTGCCAGCAGTTACTCGAGAAGGGGGAACTATGGCTACACCTTC

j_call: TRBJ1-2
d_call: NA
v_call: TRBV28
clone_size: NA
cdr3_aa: CASSLMAVTDGYTF
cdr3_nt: TGTGCCAGCAGTTTGATGGCAGTAACCGATGGCTACACCTTC

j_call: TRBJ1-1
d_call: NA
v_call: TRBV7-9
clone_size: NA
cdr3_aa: CASSPPGYLTEAFF
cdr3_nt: TGTGCCAGCAGCCCTCCTGGGTATTTGACTGAAGCTTTCTTT

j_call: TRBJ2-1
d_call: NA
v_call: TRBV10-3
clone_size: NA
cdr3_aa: CAIQPGSYNEQFF
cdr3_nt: TGTGCCATCCAGCCTGGCTCCTACAATGAGCAGTTCTTC

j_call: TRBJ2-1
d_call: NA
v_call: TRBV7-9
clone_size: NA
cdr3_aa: CASSLDGGNEQFF
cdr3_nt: TGTGCCAGCAGCTTAGACGGGGGTAATGAGCAGTTCTTC

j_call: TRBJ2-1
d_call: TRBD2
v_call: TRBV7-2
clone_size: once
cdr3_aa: CASRPGTSGYNEQFF
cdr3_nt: TGTGCCAGTCGGCCAGGGACTAGCGGATACAATGAGCAGTTCTTC

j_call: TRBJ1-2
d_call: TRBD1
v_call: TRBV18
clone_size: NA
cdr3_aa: CASSPREGGQGSSGYTF
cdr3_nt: TGTGCCAGCTCACCAAGAGAGGGGGGACAGGGATCTAGCGGCTACACCTTC

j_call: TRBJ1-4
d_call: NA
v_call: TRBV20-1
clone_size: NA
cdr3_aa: CSANLNEKLFF
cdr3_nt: TGCAGTGCCAACTTAAATGAAAAACTGTTTTTT

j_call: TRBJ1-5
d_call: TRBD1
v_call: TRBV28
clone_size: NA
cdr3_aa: CASTFGQGASNQPQHF
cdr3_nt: TGTGCCAGCACCTTCGGACAGGGGGCTTCCAATCAGCCCCAGCATTTT

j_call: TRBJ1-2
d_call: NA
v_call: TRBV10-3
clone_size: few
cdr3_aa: CAISDGGGYGYTF
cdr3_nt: TGTGCCATCAGTGATGGGGGGGGATATGGCTACACCTTC

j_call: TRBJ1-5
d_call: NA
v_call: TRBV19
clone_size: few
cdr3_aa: CASSYRDQPQHF
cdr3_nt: TGTGCCAGTAGCTACAGGGATCAGCCCCAGCATTTT

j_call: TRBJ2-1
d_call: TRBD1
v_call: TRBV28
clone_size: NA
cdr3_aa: CASRGGQGRHEQFF
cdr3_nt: TGTGCCAGCAGGGGTGGACAGGGCAGGCATGAGCAGTTCTTC

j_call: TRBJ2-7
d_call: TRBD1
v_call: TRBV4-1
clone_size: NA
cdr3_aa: CASSHEWTGYSYEQYF
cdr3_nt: TGCGCCAGCAGCCACGAGTGGACAGGGTACTCCTACGAGCAGTACTTC

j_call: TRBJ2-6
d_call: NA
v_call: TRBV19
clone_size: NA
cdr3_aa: CATQTGSFGANVLTF
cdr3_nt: TGTGCCACCCAGACAGGAAGTTTTGGGGCCAACGTCCTGACTTTC

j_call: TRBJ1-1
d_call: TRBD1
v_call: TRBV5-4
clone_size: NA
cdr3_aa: CASSWGDRRTEAFF
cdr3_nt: TGTGCCAGCAGCTGGGGGGACAGACGGACTGAAGCTTTCTTT

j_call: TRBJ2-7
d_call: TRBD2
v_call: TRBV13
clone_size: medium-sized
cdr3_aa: CASSYPLWRGDHEQYF
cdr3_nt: TGTGCCAGCAGCTACCCTTTGTGGCGGGGGGACCACGAGCAGTACTTC

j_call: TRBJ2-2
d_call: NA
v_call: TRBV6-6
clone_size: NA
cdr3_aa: CASTGMGGGLFF
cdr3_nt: TGTGCCAGCACCGGGATGGGCGGTGGGCTGTTTTTT

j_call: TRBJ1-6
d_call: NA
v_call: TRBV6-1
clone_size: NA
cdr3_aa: CASSGRVLQGRDSPLHF
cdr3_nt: TGTGCCAGCAGTGGTCGGGTACTACAGGGTCGCGATTCACCCCTCCACTTT

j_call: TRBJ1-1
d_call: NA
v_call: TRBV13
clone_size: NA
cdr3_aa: CASSLTTGSEAFF
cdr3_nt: TGTGCCAGCAGCTTAACTACAGGGTCTGAAGCTTTCTTT

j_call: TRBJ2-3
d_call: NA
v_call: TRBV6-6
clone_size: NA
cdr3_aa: CASRRADTQYF
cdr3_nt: TGTGCCAGCAGGCGGGCAGATACGCAGTATTTT

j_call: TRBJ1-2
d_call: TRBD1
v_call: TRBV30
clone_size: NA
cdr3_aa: CAWNPTGGYGYTF
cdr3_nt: TGTGCCTGGAACCCCACAGGGGGATATGGCTACACCTTC

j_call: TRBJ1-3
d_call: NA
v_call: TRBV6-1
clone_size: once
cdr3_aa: CASSDGFGNTIYF
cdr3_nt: TGTGCCAGCAGTGACGGGTTCGGAAACACCATATATTTT

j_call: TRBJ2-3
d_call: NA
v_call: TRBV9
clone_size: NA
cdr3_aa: CASSVVGSDTQYF
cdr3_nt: TGTGCCAGCAGCGTAGTTGGGTCAGATACGCAGTATTTT

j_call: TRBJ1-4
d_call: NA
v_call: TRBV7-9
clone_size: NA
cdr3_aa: CASSRGGATNEKLFF
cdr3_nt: TGTGCCAGCAGCCGGGGAGGGGCAACTAATGAAAAACTGTTTTTT

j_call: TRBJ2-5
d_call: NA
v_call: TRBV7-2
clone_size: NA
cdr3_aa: CASSLASQQETQYF
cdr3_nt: TGTGCCAGCAGCTTAGCGTCCCAACAAGAGACCCAGTACTTC

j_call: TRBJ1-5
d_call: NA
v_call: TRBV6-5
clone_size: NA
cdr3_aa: CASSYQPQHF
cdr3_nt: TGTGCCAGCAGTTACCAGCCCCAGCATTTT